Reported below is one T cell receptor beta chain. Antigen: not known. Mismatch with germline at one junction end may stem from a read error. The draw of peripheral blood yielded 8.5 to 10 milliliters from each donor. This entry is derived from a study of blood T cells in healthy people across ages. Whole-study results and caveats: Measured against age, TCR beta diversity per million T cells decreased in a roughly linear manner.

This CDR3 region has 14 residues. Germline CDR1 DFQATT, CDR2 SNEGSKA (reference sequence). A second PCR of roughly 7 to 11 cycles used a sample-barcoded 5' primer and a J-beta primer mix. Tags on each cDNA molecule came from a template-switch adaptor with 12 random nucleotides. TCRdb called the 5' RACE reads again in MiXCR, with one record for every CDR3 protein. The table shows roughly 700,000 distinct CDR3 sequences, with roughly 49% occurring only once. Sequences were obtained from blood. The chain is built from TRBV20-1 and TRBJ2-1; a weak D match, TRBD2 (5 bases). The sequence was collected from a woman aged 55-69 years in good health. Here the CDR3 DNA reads TGCAGCGCTAGAGCGAGGGTATCCTACAATGAGCAGTTCTTC. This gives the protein CSARARVSYNEQFF.